This record looks at one TCR beta chain sequence and its context. These data belong to a study of T-cell memory formation after mild COVID-19. TCRdb re-derived calls from the 5' RACE reads in MiXCR, one entry per CDR3 protein. The table shows about 560,000 distinct CDR3 sequences, with roughly 20% occurring only once. This CDR3 comprises 20 residues. V lost 8 bases to trimming and J lost 3 bases; unmatched junction nucleotides: 24. This TCR was sampled from an adult woman who had mild COVID-19 (a few samples of this study predate the infection). Cell type and time point are not known. The gene calls are TRBV12-3 or TRBV12-4 and TRBJ2-3, with 9 bases identical to TRBD2. Sequencing was performed on PBMCs or a T cell subset sorted from them (not recorded which). CDR3 nucleotide sequence: TGTGCCAGCGGGGGGCATGGGAAACATGACAGCGGGAGGAGGACAGATACGCAGTATTTT. This translates into CASGGHGKHDSGRRTDTQYF.